The entry below gives a single TCR beta chain sequence along with its context. In this sample, this clonotype turned up many times. Its antigen remains unidentified. Per-base qualities were not stored, and no clone one base away is much larger. From V the trimming removes 2 bases and from J it removes 7 bases, while the gene matches leave 3 bases of the junction unaccounted for. The CDR3 runs 14 amino acids, cysteine and phenylalanine included. The DNA shown is the 42-base CDR3, in frame from base 1. CDR1 and CDR2, per the germline V gene, are SGHTA and FQGNSA. These data originate in a study of CD8+CD57+ T cells in acquired aplastic anemia (dated by TCRdb to between 2017 and 2018). At the level of the whole study: DNA extracted from sorted CD4+ and CD8+ cells had a mean of 3.2 ug, with a range of roughly 0.17 to 27.4 ug. Mean read counts for healthy donor samples were roughly 10 million for CD4+ cells and around 11 million for CD8+ cells.

Overall study outcomes, separate from this receptor: Patients and healthy controls showed no significant difference in CD8+ Simpson's diversity (P=0.060). Around 28 CD8+ CDR3 sequences were found to be shared between patients and controls, but these sequences appeared to be highly expressed in patients and within the immunodominant clones of the patients.

In this study, sorted CD4+ and CD8+ T cells from the blood of healthy subjects and of severe aplastic anemia patients had their TCR repertoires deep-sequenced. Ficoll-Paque density gradient centrifugation was used to isolate peripheral blood mononuclear cells. Before DNA extraction, CD4+ and CD8+ T cells were sorted by FACS or by magnetic beads. Genomic DNA served as template for TCR beta VDJ combination and CDR3 sequence profiling. An Illumina HiSeq 2000 was the platform used for TCR repertoire sequencing. Per the original workflow: TRBV/TRBJ rearrangement plots, CDR3 size and DJ length profiles, and Simpson's diversity index were used to evaluate the repertoires. The most abundant DNA sequence in the deep sequencing data was taken as the immunodominant clone. CDR3 amino acid sequences were checked for sharing across subjects and were also compared against the VDJdb database and published repertoires. The raw public reads went through TCRdb reprocessing: fastp at Q25, MiXCR clone calling, in-frame beta chains kept. Merged by CDR3 protein, the rows form single entries marked with the most common genes and DNA. TCRdb's processing, not the study's, gives the V and J calls here. The sample profile shows about 190,000 distinct CDR3 sequences; less than 70% of them were found once. In total, the top ten clones hold 16% of the sample.

Sequencing input: sorted CD4+, CD8+, or CD8+CD57+ T cells (not recorded which) from PBMCs. The chain was built from TRBV7-2 and TRBJ1-4, with 8 junctional bases fitting TRBD1. This clonotype originated in a human donor in good health, serving as a control. The CDR3 in this case is CASSLYDRGEKLFF. The sequenced DNA: TGTGCCAGCAGCTTATATGACAGGGGTGAAAAACTGTTTTTT.